This T cell receptor (beta chain) stems from a study of T cell responses to AZD1222 COVID-19 vaccine. General study points: Only six individuals given AZD1222 were seropositive at baseline. Donors were largely white British and mainly female; clonal diversity was possibly underestimated. Spike-specific TCR breadth and depth were elevated following two AZD1222 doses.

This CDR3 comprises 13 residues. After removal of 1 base from V and 6 bases from J, the junction contained 4 bases not matched to a gene. Germline-derived CDR1 and CDR2 are SGHNT and YYREEE (reference sequence). Assay: immunoSEQ multiplex PCR; the TCRdb copy retains only in-frame clones and omits some. The top ten clones hold 3.5% to 4% of a sample with more than 50,000 clones, 70% to 90% of them seen once. Comment on this clone: Its antigen is not identified.

The origin of this receptor is an adult in good health. V and J are TRBV5-4 and TRBJ2-7, with TRBD2 identical over 7 bases. Sequencing used peripheral blood, obtained on day 0 of AZD1222 vaccination. CDR3: CASSLWGGTEQYF. CDR3 in DNA: TGTGCCAGCAGCTTGTGGGGGGGAACCGAGCAGTACTTC.